A selection of T cell receptor beta chains follows, all from one sample in a study of blood T cell repertoires in COVID-19. Profiled with immunoSEQ multiplex PCR; TCRdb holds only in-frame clones, not every one. This table has approximately 38,000 clones, more than 90% appearing once. Sequencing input: peripheral blood. The receptors come from a woman aged 80 or older with acute or convalescent COVID-19. CDR3s include the opening cysteine and the closing phenylalanine or tryptophan. The D gene is left open where the match is weak. Clone sizes are given selectively: once, few, many, or a class where the clone is expanded.

clone size,J gene,CDR3 length,V gene,D gene,CDR3 protein,CDR3 DNA
.,TRBJ2-1,13,TRBV5-6,.,CASQSHFPNEQFF,TGTGCCAGCCAATCCCACTTCCCCAATGAGCAGTTCTTC
.,TRBJ2-2,13,TRBV2,.,CASSSQNTGELFF,TGTGCCAGCAGCAGTCAGAACACCGGGGAGCTGTTTTTT
.,TRBJ2-1,18,TRBV10-1,TRBD1,CASSNLGQKKSSYNEQFF,TGCGCCAGCAGTAATCTGGGACAGAAGAAGAGCTCCTACAATGAGCAGTTCTTC
.,TRBJ2-5,15,TRBV5-1,TRBD1,CASSSQGQGSETQYF,TGCGCCAGCAGCTCACAGGGACAGGGAAGTGAGACCCAGTACTTC
.,TRBJ2-2,15,TRBV5-1,TRBD2,CASRYTGGGTGELFF,TGCGCCAGCAGATATACGGGAGGTGGAACCGGGGAGCTGTTTTTT
.,TRBJ1-3,15,TRBV30,.,CAWTPGLSSGNTIYF,TGTGCCTGGACCCCGGGACTCTCCTCTGGAAACACCATATATTTT
.,TRBJ1-2,15,TRBV15,.,CATSRVGSGVYGYTF,TGTGCCACCAGCAGAGTGGGCTCCGGGGTCTATGGCTACACCTTC
.,TRBJ1-6,14,TRBV5-1,.,CASKNSQVNSPLHF,TGCGCCAGCAAAAACAGTCAAGTTAATTCACCCCTCCACTTT
.,TRBJ2-3,14,TRBV7-9,.,CASSGGSSTDTQYF,TGTGCCAGCAGCGGCGGATCTAGCACAGATACGCAGTATTTT
.,TRBJ1-3,18,TRBV9,TRBD1,CASSVSPGQKGSGNTIYF,TGTGCCAGCAGCGTCTCTCCGGGACAGAAAGGCTCTGGAAACACCATATATTTT
.,TRBJ2-3,16,TRBV11-1,TRBD2,CASSSGLAGGSDTQYF,TGTGCCAGCAGCTCGGGACTAGCGGGGGGATCAGATACGCAGTATTTT
.,TRBJ1-2,15,TRBV4-2,.,CASSQGLLENYGYTF,TGTGCCAGCAGCCAGGGGCTACTGGAGAACTATGGCTACACCTTC
.,TRBJ2-3,16,TRBV28,.,CASSALGSQGADTQYF,TGTGCCAGCAGTGCCCTAGGCAGCCAAGGGGCAGATACGCAGTATTTT
.,TRBJ2-5,14,TRBV5-6,.,CASSPEVVQETQYF,TGTGCCAGCAGCCCCGAGGTCGTTCAAGAGACCCAGTACTTC
.,TRBJ1-1,14,TRBV5-1,TRBD1,CASSSLTGGTEAFF,TGCGCCAGCAGCAGCCTGACAGGGGGCACTGAAGCTTTCTTT
.,TRBJ2-1,13,TRBV18,TRBD2,CASSRLAGGPEFF,TGTGCCAGCTCTCGACTAGCGGGGGGCCCGGAGTTCTTC
.,TRBJ1-2,17,TRBV5-6,TRBD1,CASSLEGQGIRGYGYTF,TGTGCCAGCAGCTTGGAGGGACAGGGTATTCGGGGATATGGCTACACCTTC
.,TRBJ1-2,15,TRBV4-3,.,CASSQALAGNYGYTF,TGCGCCAGCAGCCAAGCCCTTGCAGGGAACTATGGCTACACCTTC
.,TRBJ1-4,17,TRBV6-2/TRBV6-3,TRBD1,CASSYSTRGQYNEKLFF,TGTGCCAGCAGTTACTCTACCCGGGGACAGTATAATGAAAAACTGTTTTTT
.,TRBJ1-2,13,TRBV29-1,.,CSVGVTGADGYTF,TGCAGCGTTGGAGTTACAGGTGCGGATGGCTACACCTTC
.,TRBJ1-2,16,TRBV5-1,.,CASSFDRPSGVYGYTF,TGCGCCAGCAGCTTTGACAGGCCTTCTGGGGTTTATGGCTACACCTTC
.,TRBJ2-1,15,TRBV6-5,.,CASSTGLFSYNEQFF,TGTGCCAGCAGCACAGGACTATTCTCCTACAATGAGCAGTTCTTC
.,TRBJ2-2,14,TRBV19,.,CASSMRGNTGELFF,TGTGCCAGTAGTATGCGGGGGAACACCGGGGAGCTGTTTTTT
.,TRBJ2-3,14,TRBV7-9,.,CASSSSTEAATQYF,TGTGCCAGCAGCTCTTCGACTGAGGCAGCTACGCAGTATTTT
.,TRBJ2-1,15,TRBV2,TRBD1,CASSQQGAPYNEQFF,TGTGCCAGCAGTCAACAGGGGGCACCCTACAATGAGCAGTTCTTC
.,TRBJ1-1,18,TRBV7-9,.,CASSLLGAFGTPNTEAFF,TGTGCCAGCAGCTTATTGGGGGCCTTCGGTACACCGAACACTGAAGCTTTCTTT
.,TRBJ1-5,13,TRBV30,.,CAWSGGDGQPQHF,TGTGCCTGGTCGGGGGGGGACGGCCAGCCCCAGCATTTT
.,TRBJ1-2,13,TRBV14,.,CASSQGQDYGYTF,TGTGCCAGCAGCCAAGGACAGGACTATGGCTACACCTTC
.,TRBJ2-7,19,TRBV22-1,.,CPGSETRDSQDPFTYEQYF,TGTCCTGGGAGCGAAACAAGGGACAGTCAAGACCCCTTCACCTACGAGCAGTACTTC
.,TRBJ1-2,13,TRBV2,.,CASSDEANYGYTF,TGTGCCAGCAGTGATGAGGCTAACTATGGCTACACCTTC
.,TRBJ2-1,13,TRBV7-9,.,CASSLDGGSEQFF,TGTGCCAGCAGCTTAGATGGAGGTTCGGAGCAGTTCTTC
.,TRBJ2-7,14,TRBV7-2,TRBD1,CASSPGTAFLKQYF,TGTGCCAGCAGCCCCGGGACAGCCTTTTTGAAGCAGTACTTC
.,TRBJ2-1,16,TRBV30,.,CAWSYDDSRSYNEQFF,TGTGCCTGGAGCTACGACGACTCGAGGTCCTACAATGAGCAGTTCTTC
once,TRBJ2-1,13,TRBV2,.,CASSVEAYNEQFF,TGTGCCAGCAGTGTGGAAGCGTACAATGAGCAGTTCTTC
.,TRBJ1-4,16,TRBV5-5,TRBD1,CASSLIPTGTNEKLFF,TGTGCCAGCAGCCTAATACCGACAGGGACTAATGAAAAACTGTTTTTT
.,TRBJ1-2,11,TRBV20-1,.,CSARDWVGYTF,TGCAGTGCTAGGGACTGGGTTGGCTACACCTTC
.,TRBJ2-3,16,TRBV5-1,TRBD2,CASSLVALGGTDTQYF,TGCGCCAGCAGCTTGGTTGCCTTGGGGGGGACAGATACGCAGTATTTT
.,TRBJ1-5,13,TRBV6-6,.,CASSLRAHQPQHF,TGTGCCAGCAGTCTCAGGGCCCATCAGCCCCAGCATTTT
.,TRBJ2-7,14,TRBV5-1,TRBD1,CASSLVQGPYEQYF,TGCGCCAGCAGCTTGGTACAGGGGCCCTACGAGCAGTACTTC
.,TRBJ1-1,14,TRBV5-1,.,CASRVDSVNTEAFF,TGCGCCAGCAGGGTAGACAGCGTGAACACTGAAGCTTTCTTT
once,TRBJ2-5,15,TRBV10-3,TRBD2,CAISASGGRQETQYF,TGTGCCATCAGTGCTAGCGGGGGACGACAAGAGACCCAGTACTTC
.,TRBJ2-5,13,TRBV29-1,.,CSVGPAIQETQYF,TGCAGCGTTGGCCCTGCGATCCAAGAGACCCAGTACTTC
.,TRBJ1-2,13,TRBV18,.,CASTGEGRVGYTF,TGTGCCAGCACCGGCGAGGGAAGGGTTGGCTACACCTTC
once,TRBJ1-1,15,TRBV5-1,.,CASSLYQGRNTEAFF,TGCGCCAGCAGCTTGTATCAGGGCCGGAACACTGAAGCTTTCTTT
.,TRBJ2-7,15,TRBV9,.,CASSVGGESSYEQYF,TGTGCCAGCAGCGTAGGGGGGGAAAGCTCCTACGAGCAGTACTTC
.,TRBJ1-1,14,TRBV18,TRBD1,CASSPGGQGREAFF,TGTGCCAGCTCACCGGGGGGACAGGGTCGAGAAGCTTTCTTT